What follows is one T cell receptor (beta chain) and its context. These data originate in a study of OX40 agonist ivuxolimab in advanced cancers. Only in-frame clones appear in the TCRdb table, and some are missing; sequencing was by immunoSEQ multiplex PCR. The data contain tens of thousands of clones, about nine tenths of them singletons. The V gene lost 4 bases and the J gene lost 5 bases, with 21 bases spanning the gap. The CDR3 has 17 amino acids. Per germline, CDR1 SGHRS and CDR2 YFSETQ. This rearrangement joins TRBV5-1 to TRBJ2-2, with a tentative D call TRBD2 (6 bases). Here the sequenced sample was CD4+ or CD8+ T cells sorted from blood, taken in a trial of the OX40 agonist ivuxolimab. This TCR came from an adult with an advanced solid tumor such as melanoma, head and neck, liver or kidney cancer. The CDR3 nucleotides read TGCGCCAGCAGCCTACCCCGGGGAATAGCGGTAACCGGGGAGCTGTTTTTT. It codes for CASSLPRGIAVTGELFF.